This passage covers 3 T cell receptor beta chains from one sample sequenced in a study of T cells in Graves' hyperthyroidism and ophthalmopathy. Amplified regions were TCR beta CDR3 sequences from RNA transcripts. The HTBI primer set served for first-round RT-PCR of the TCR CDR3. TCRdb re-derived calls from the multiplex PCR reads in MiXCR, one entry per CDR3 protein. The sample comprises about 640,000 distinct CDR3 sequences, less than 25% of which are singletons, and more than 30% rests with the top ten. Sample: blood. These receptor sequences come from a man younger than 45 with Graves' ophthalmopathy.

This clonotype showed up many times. Written as DNA, the CDR3 is TGTGCCAGCAGCGTAGGCACTAGCGTCTACGAGCAGTACTTC. This encodes CASSVGTSVYEQYF. The V and J genes are TRBV11-2 and TRBJ2-7, with 7 bases identical to TRBD2. Trimming removed 5 bases from V and 3 bases from J; junction bases left unmatched: 7. The CDR3 is 14 residues long. Germline CDR1 reads SGHAT; CDR2 reads FQNNGV.

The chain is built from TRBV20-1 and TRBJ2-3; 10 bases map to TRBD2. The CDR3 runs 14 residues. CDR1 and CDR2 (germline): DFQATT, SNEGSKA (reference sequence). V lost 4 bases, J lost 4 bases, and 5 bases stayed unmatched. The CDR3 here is CSATTSGNPDTQYF. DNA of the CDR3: TGCAGTGCTACTACTAGCGGGAACCCAGATACGCAGTATTTT.

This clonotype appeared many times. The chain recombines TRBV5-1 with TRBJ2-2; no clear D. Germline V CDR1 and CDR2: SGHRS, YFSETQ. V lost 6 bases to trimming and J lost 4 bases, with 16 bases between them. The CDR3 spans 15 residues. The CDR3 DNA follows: TGCGCCAGCAAGGCCCATCAGTCGGGCACCGGGGAGCTGTTTTTT. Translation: CASKAHQSGTGELFF. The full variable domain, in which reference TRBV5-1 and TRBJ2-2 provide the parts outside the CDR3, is KAGVTQTPRYLIKTRGQQVTLSCSPISGHRSVSWYQQTPGQGLQFLFEYFSETQRNKGNFPGRFSGRQFSNSRSEMNVSTLELGDSALYLCASKAHQSGTGELFFGEGSRLTVL.